What follows describes a single T cell receptor beta chain. The target antigen is unknown. In germline, CDR1 is MNHEY, CDR2 SVGAGI. The CDR3 is 14 amino acids. The V and J ends lost 6 bases and 12 bases, in that order; junction bases with no gene match: 9. Any history of autoimmune disease or systemic immunosuppression disqualified patients. This table comes from immunoSEQ multiplex PCR, and its TCRdb copy is limited to in-frame clones, with some not included. The sample contains some 100,000 clones, about nine tenths of which appear only once. The sample comes from a study of OX40 agonist ivuxolimab in advanced cancers. In the study overall: Each patient was given ivuxolimab into a vein every 2 weeks, at 0.01 to 10 mg/kg. Three patients showed partial responses: one hepatocellular carcinoma and two cutaneous melanoma cases. Study conclusions and caveats: Fewer expanded clones were found on average in CD4+ than in CD8+ T cells.

The chain recombines TRBV6-5 with TRBJ2-1; 12 bases fit TRBD2. Sequencing used CD4+ or CD8+ T cells sorted from blood, obtained in a trial of the OX40 agonist ivuxolimab. This clonotype originated in an adult with an advanced solid tumor such as melanoma, head and neck, liver or kidney cancer. CDR3 in DNA: TGTGCCAGCAGACGATCTAGCGGGAGGGTCGTGCAGTTCTTC. It codes for CASRRSSGRVVQFF.